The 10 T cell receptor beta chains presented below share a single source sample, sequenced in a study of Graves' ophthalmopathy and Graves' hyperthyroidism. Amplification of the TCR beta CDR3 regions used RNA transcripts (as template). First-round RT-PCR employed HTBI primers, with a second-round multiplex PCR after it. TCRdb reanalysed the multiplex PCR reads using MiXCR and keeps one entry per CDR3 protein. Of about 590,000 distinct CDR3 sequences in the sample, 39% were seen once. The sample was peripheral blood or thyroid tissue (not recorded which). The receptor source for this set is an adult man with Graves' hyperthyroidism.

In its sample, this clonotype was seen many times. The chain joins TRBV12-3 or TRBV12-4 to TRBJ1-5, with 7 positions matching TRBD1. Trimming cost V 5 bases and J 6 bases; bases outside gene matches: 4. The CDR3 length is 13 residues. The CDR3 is CASSPTGFQPQHF. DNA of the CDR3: TGTGCCAGCAGTCCGACAGGGTTTCAGCCCCAGCATTTT.

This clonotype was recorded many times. The CDR3 coding sequence is TGCGCCAGCAGCATTAAGACCGGGACAGGGAAATCACCCCTCCACTTT. This encodes CASSIKTGTGKSPLHF. The rearrangement links TRBV5-1 to TRBJ1-6; the match to TRBD1 covers 9 bases. This CDR3 region has 16 residues. V shed 4 bases, J shed 10 bases, and the junction held 12 bases outside the gene matches. CDR1 is SGHRS and CDR2 is YFSETQ in the germline V gene.

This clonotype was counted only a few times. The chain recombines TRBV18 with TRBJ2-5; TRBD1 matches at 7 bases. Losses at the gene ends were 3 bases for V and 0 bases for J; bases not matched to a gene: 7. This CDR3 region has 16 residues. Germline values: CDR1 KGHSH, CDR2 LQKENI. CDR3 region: CASSPFGQENQETQYF. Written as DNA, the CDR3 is TGTGCCAGCTCACCGTTTGGACAGGAGAACCAAGAGACCCAGTACTTC. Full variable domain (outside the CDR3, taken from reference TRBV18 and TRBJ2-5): NAGVMQNPRHLVRRRGQEARLRCSPMKGHSHVYWYRQLPEEGLKFMVYLQKENIIDESGMPKERFSAEFPKEGPSILRIQQVVRGDSAAYFCASSPFGQENQETQYFGPGTRLLVL.

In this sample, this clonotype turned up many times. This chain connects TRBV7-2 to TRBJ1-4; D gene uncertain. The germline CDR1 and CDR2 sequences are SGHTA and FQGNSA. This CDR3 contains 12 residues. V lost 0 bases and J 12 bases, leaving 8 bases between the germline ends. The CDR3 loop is CASSLARPQLFF. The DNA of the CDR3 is TGTGCCAGCAGCTTAGCCCGACCCCAACTGTTTTTT.

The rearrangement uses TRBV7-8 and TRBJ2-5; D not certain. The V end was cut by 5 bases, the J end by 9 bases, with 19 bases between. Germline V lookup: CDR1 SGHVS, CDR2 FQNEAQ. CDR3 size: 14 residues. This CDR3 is CASSLDSTYQPQYF. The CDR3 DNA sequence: TGTGCCAGCAGCCTAGATAGTACCTATCAGCCCCAGTACTTC.

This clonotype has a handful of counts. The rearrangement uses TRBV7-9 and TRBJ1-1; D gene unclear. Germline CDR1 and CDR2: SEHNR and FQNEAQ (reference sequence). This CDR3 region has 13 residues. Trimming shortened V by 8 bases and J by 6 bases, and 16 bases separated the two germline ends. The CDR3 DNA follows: TGTGCCAGCGGAGAAGGAGGAGTTGCTGAAGCTTTCTTT. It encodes CASGEGGVAEAFF.

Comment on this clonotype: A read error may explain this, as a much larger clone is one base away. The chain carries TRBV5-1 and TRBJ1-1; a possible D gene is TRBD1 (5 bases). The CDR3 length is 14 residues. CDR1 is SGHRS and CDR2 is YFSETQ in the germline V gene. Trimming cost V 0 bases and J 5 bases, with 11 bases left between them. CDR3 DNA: TGCGCCAGCAGCTTGGGGTTGGGGGAAACTGAAGCTTTCTTT. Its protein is CASSLGLGETEAFF.

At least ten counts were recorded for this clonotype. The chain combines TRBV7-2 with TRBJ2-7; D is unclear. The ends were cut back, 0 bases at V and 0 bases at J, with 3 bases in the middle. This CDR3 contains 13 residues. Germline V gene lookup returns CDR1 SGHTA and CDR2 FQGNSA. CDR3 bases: TGTGCCAGCAGCTTAGCCCGCTCCTACGAGCAGTACTTC. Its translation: CASSLARSYEQYF.

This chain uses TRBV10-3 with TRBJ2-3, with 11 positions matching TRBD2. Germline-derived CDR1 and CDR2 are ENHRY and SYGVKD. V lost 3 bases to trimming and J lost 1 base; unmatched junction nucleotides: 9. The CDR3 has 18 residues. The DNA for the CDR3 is TGTGCCATCAGTGAAACTAGCGGGGGATTCCGTGGCACAGATACGCAGTATTTT. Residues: CAISETSGGFRGTDTQYF.

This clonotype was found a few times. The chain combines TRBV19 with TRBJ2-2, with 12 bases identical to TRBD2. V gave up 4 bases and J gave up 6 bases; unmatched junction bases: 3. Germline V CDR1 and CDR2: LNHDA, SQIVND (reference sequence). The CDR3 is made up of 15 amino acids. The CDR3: CASSRLAGASGELFF. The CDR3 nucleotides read TGTGCCAGTAGTAGACTAGCGGGAGCCTCCGGGGAGCTGTTTTTT.